One T cell receptor (beta chain) is described in this entry. The specificity of this receptor is unknown. The input lacks base qualities; no much larger clone sits a single base away. Using the deep immunoSEQ assay, TCR CDR3 regions were amplified from genomic DNA by multiplex PCR. Extracted genomic DNA from each cell subset was distributed evenly across all wells of several immunoSEQ 96-well plates, and each plate was treated as a replicate. Each replicate PCR for sorted subsets received around 200 ng genomic DNA, equal to about 30,000 T cell genomes. Purified libraries were measured with a Qubit 3.0 fluorometer, size-checked on a Bioanalyzer 2100, and measured again with the KAPA Library Quantification kit. A separate single-read 150-cycle Illumina NextSeq 550 flow cell was used to sequence each immunoSEQ 96-well plate. As for the original processing: Because the immunoSEQ output held only junctional sequences and lacked quality scores, the filtering could not match the filtering applied to full-length reads. Sequences were annotated with PyIR, a Python wrapper for IgBLAST v1.9, using IMGT germline references to assign V/J genes and CDR3. Reads were removed for weak V/J assignments (E-value above 1e-6), missing CDR3, stop codons, out-of-frame junctions, or ambiguous translated residues. V3J clonotypes were defined as sequences sharing the same inferred V gene, J gene, and CDR3 amino acid sequence. Percentage overlap between repertoires was calculated by dividing the number of shared unique clonotypes by the size of the smaller repertoire. Three approaches were used to assess repertoire richness: RTK rarefaction, the Chao1 estimator, and Recon v2.1 estimates of unobserved clonotypes. OLGA was used to compute generation probabilities for all TCRbeta clonotypes that the gDNA method yielded from a handful of donors. TCRdb obtained this table from immuneACCESS and retained in-frame rearrangements with V and J assigned. These tables miss some clones; where compared with another copy, unresolved V genes account for less than half of the shortfall, and the remainder is unexplained. V and J calls and clone size are as listed in that table; D and trimming were resolved from the DNA. This sample has 400,000 to 600,000 clones in its table, and around 95% of those were observed once. The ten biggest clones cover around 0.067% of the sample.

The donors were healthy, HIV-negative adults with no recently reported acute infections or vaccinations. All donors were Caucasian adults living in Nashville, Tennessee, USA. CD4+ T cells were enriched through magnetic negative selection, after which naive cells were positively selected on CD45RA and the remaining negative fraction served as the memory subset. After blood collection by leukapheresis, PBMCs were isolated using Ficoll-Histopaque density gradient centrifugation and then cryopreserved in the vapor phase of liquid nitrogen. Analytical flow cytometry was used to check the purity and quantity of every magnetically sorted T cell population. Genomic DNA was isolated from each sorted fraction and quantified by UV absorbance on a Nanodrop 2000c. This sample was taken from a study of shared clonotypes between healthy human individuals (TCRdb year 2020). Concerning the study at large: A few men and a couple of women, aged 18 to 49 years, made up the cohort. Leukapheresis yielded between about 0.94 and 8.9 billion PBMCs per donor. To estimate repertoire size and how much clonotypes are shared between individuals, the study performed deep sequencing of blood TCR repertoires from about five healthy adults. Different laboratories and diverse techniques were used to prepare libraries and sequence TCR repertoires, to increase sequencing depth and limit assay-specific biases. For each donor, CD4 naive and CD4 memory were each run on three plates, CD8 naive on two plates, and CD8 memory on one plate. Beyond this particular receptor, the publication reports: Pairwise subsampling indicated that sequencing depth was expected to affect the degree of clonotype sharing among donors. Higher generation probabilities were observed for clonotypes shared by all four sorted-subset donors than for non-shared clonotypes. Naive subsets generally had larger estimated clonotype richness than memory subsets. The small number of donors limited the genetic and exposure-history diversity represented. Rarefaction of sorted-subset datasets indicated incomplete sequencing despite the large sequencing depth. Sharing across a few donors was observed for around 5% of naive CD4, under 4% of naive CD8, 2% to 2.5% of memory CD4, and less than 0.45% of memory CD8 clonotypes. Sampling was restricted to blood, and TCR repertoires in tissue are likely to differ from TCR repertoires in blood.

The trim is 7 bases for V and 3 bases for J, with a gap of 17 bases between the germline ends. CDR1 and CDR2, per the germline V gene, are MRHNA and SNTAGT. From cysteine to phenylalanine, the CDR3 is 15 amino acids long. Of all the DNA, just the CDR3 is kept, 45 bases in frame from base 1. This sequence originates from a woman in her twenties or thirties in good health. Sample: naive CD4+ T cells sorted from blood. The cell subset or site tag for this specimen amounts to: CD45RA+ positively selected. This chain joins TRBV6-4 to TRBJ2-3; confidence is insufficient to name the D gene. The DNA reads as follows: TGTGCCAGCAAACGACGTGGTCTGGGGACAGATACGCAGTATTTT. This gives the protein CASKRRGLGTDTQYF.